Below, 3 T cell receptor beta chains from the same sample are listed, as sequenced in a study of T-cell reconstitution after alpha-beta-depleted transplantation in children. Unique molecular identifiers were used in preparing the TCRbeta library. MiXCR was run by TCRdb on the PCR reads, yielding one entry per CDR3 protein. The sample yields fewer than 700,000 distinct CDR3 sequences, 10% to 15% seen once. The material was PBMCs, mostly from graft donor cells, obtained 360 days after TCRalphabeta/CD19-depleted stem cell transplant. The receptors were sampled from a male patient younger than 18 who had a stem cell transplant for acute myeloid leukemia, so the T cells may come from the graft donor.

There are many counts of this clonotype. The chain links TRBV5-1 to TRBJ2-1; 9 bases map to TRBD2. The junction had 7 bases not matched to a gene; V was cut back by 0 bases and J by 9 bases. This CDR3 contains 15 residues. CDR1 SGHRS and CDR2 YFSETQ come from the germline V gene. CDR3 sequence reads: CASSLVGGRAGEQFF. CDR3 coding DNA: TGCGCCAGCAGCTTGGTTGGCGGGAGGGCCGGTGAGCAGTTCTTC.

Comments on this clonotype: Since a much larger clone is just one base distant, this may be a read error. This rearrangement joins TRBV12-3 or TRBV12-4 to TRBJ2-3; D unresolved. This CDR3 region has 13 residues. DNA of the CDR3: TGTGGCAGCGTAGGGTTTAGCACAGATACGCAGTATTTT. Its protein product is CGSVGFSTDTQYF.

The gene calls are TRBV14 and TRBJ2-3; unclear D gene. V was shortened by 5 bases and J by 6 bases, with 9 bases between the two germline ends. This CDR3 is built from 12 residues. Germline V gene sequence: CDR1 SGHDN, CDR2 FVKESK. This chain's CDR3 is CASSKGMDTQYF. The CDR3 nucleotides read TGTGCCAGCAGCAAAGGGATGGATACGCAGTATTTT.